The 12 T cell receptor beta chains below were found in one sample sequenced in a study of blood T cells in healthy people across ages. A second roughly 6 to 11 cycle PCR used barcoded and J-beta primers. TCRdb ran MiXCR on the 5' RACE reads and lists one entry per CDR3 protein. This sample yields 1.5 million to 1.8 million distinct CDR3 sequences, of which approximately 43% are seen a single time; around 4% belongs to the top ten. The sample consisted of blood. All receptors derive from a woman younger than 30 in good health.

The chain's CDR3 is CSVEDLQGNYGYTF. In DNA form, the CDR3 reads TGCAGCGTTGAAGATCTACAGGGGAACTATGGCTACACCTTC. The chain couples TRBV29-1 to TRBJ1-2; 7 bases map to TRBD1. CDR3 length: 14 residues. From germline, CDR1 is SQVTM and CDR2 ANQGSEA. Losses at the gene ends were 0 bases for V and 2 bases for J; bases not matched to a gene: 3.

The chain carries TRBV29-1 and TRBJ1-1; no clear D gene. From germline, CDR1 is SQVTM and CDR2 ANQGSEA. The length of the CDR3 is 14 residues. With 1 base removed from V and 0 bases from J, the gap between germline ends came to 9 bases. The CDR3 region has the DNA TGCAGCGTTGAAGGGGCCCTTATGAACACTGAAGCTTTCTTT. This codes for CSVEGALMNTEAFF.

About this clonotype itself: At one boundary the junction diverges from the germline segment, which might be a read error. This chain connects TRBV4-2 to TRBJ2-7; D might be TRBD2 (6 bases). The CDR3 extends over 15 amino acids. Germline V gene sequence: CDR1 LGHNA, CDR2 YNFKEQ. Written as DNA, the CDR3 is TGTGCCTGCAGCCAAGAAACGGGGGACCCCTACGAGCAGTACTTC. The encoded protein is CACSQETGDPYEQYF.

This clonotype was counted ten times or more. The rearrangement joins TRBV15 to TRBJ2-1; D may be TRBD1 or TRBD2 (5 bases each). CDR3 length equals 16 residues. Deletions cut 0 bases from V and 0 bases from J, with 9 bases between. From germline, CDR1 is LNHNV and CDR2 YYDKDF (reference sequence). The CDR3 loop reads CATSRDGGSSYNEQFF. CDR3 DNA: TGTGCCACCAGCAGAGATGGGGGTAGCTCCTACAATGAGCAGTTCTTC.

V gene TRBV10-3 combines with J gene TRBJ1-1, with D possibly TRBD1 on 5 matching bases. CDR1 is ENHRY and CDR2 is SYGVKD in the germline V gene. The CDR3 covers 13 residues. V lost 1 base to trimming and J lost 3 bases, with 6 bases between them. The CDR3: CAISELGDTEAFF. The CDR3, as DNA: TGTGCCATCAGTGAGTTAGGGGACACTGAAGCTTTCTTT.

The chain joins TRBV21-1 to TRBJ2-5; the table gives TRBD1 as D, unverified against the DNA. TRBV21-1 is given as a pseudogene. This CDR3 has 15 residues. This CDR3 reads CASSKVVAGCETQYF. The CDR3 coding sequence is TGTGCCAGCAGCAAAGTCGTGGCAGGGTGCGAGACCCAGTACTTC.

This sequence joins TRBV6-1 and TRBJ1-1; D call uncertain. V was trimmed by 7 bases and J by 4 bases, leaving 16 bases between them. The CDR3 covers 14 residues. The germline gives CDR1 MNHNS, CDR2 SASEGT. CDR3 region: CASTKRWVATEAFF. The CDR3 region has the DNA TGTGCCAGCACTAAGAGGTGGGTGGCCACTGAAGCTTTCTTT.

The rearrangement joins TRBV6-5 to TRBJ1-2, with TRBD1 matching 9 bases. The V and J ends lost 6 bases and 3 bases, in that order; junction bases with no gene match: 8. Germline CDR1 is MNHEY and CDR2 is SVGAGI. The CDR3 is 15 residues long. The DNA of the CDR3 is TGTGCCAGCAGGCGAGCGGGACAGGGTGACTATGGCTACACCTTC. It specifies CASRRAGQGDYGYTF.

In its sample, this clonotype was seen a few times. The chain has TRBV6-6 and TRBJ1-2, with D tentatively TRBD1 (5 bases). The CDR3 length is 14 residues. V lost 5 bases and J 4 bases, leaving 14 bases between the germline ends. The V gene's germline CDR1 is MNHNY and CDR2 SVGAGI (reference sequence). The CDR3 spells CASSPPGGFYGYTF. For the CDR3, the DNA is TGTGCCAGCAGTCCCCCCGGGGGGTTCTATGGCTACACCTTC.

The chain recombines TRBV20-1 with TRBJ2-1; maybe TRBD1 (6 bases). This CDR3 spans 15 amino acids. The germline CDR1 and CDR2 sequences are DFQATT and SNEGSKA (reference sequence). The V and J ends lost 6 bases and 4 bases respectively, with 19 bases between them. CDR3 nucleotides: TGCAGTGCCATGGACGGGACACCCTCTTACAATGAGCAGTTCTTC. It codes for CSAMDGTPSYNEQFF.

The chain employs TRBV7-2 and TRBJ2-7; 8 bases are a match to TRBD1. The CDR3 sequence is 15 residues long. Germline CDR1 SGHTA, CDR2 FQGNSA. V shed 1 base and J 6 bases; nucleotides not matched to a gene: 8. CDR3 sequence (DNA): TGTGCCAGCAGCTTAGTATGGACAGGGCTTTCCGAGCAGTACTTC. Protein: CASSLVWTGLSEQYF.

The rearrangement joins TRBV2 to TRBJ1-1; D ambiguous. Germline V CDR1 and CDR2: SNHLY, FYNNEI. The CDR3 has 13 residues. V was clipped by 10 bases and J by 2 bases, with 14 bases between them. CDR3 loop: CATQTVGNTEAFF. The DNA for the CDR3 is TGTGCCACCCAAACAGTCGGAAACACTGAAGCTTTCTTT.